This record covers a single T cell receptor (beta chain). Anti-CD45RO beads selected memory T cells out of the CD45RA-negative fraction. The data belong to a study of relationships among human T cell subsets. J was trimmed by 5 bases and V by 2 bases; bases with no gene match: 6. This CDR3 has 15 amino acids. Germline assignment: CDR1 ENHRY and CDR2 SYGVKD. Semiquantitative ARM-PCR amplified T cell receptor alpha and beta CDR3 regions from mRNA. Tagged nested gene-specific primers were used first, then communal superprimers amplified exponentially. TCRdb re-called the multiplex PCR reads with MiXCR, one entry per CDR3 protein. The table lists more than 8,500 distinct CDR3 sequences, around 57% of them singletons.

This sequence joins TRBV10-3 and TRBJ2-7, with 10 bases matching TRBD2. Sample: memory T cells sorted from blood. This TCR derives from a man aged 35-49 years in good health. The CDR3 DNA is TGTGCCATCAGTGAGACCACTAGCGGGGCAAACGAGCAGTACTTC. Encoded protein: CAISETTSGANEQYF.